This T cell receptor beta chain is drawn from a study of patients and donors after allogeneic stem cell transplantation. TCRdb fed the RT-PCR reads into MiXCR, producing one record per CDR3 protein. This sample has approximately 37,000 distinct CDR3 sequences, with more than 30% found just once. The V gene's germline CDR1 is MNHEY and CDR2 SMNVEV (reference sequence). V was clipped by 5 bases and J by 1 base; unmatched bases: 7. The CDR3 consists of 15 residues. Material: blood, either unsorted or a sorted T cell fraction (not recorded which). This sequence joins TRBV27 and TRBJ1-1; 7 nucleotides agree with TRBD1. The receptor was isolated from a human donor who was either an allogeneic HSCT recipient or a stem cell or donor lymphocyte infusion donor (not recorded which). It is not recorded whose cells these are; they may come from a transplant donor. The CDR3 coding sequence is TGTGCCAGCAGTCCGCGGACAGGAGAGAACACTGAAGCTTTCTTT. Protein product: CASSPRTGENTEAFF.